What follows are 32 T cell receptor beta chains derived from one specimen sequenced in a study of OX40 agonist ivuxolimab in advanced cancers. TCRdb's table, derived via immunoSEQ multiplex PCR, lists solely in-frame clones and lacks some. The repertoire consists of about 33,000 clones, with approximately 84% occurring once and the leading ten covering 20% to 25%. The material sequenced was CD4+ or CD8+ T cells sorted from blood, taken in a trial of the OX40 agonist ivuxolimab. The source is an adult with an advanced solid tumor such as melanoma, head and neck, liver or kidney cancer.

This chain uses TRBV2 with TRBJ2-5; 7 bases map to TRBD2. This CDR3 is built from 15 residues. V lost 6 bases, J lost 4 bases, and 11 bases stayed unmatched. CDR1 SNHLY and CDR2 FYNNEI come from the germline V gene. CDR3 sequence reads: CASRTGLAGVETQYF. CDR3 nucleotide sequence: TGTGCCAGCAGGACTGGACTTGCGGGGGTAGAGACCCAGTACTTC.

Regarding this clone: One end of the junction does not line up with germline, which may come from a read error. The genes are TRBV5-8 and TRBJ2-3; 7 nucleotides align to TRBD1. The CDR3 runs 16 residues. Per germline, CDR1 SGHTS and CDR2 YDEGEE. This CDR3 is CVSSPGTVPTTDTQYF. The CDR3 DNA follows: TGTGTCAGCAGCCCCGGGACAGTGCCCACCACAGATACGCAGTATTTT.

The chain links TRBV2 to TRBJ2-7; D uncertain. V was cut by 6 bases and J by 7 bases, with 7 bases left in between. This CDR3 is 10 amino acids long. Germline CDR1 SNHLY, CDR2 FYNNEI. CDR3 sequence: CASRGFEQYF. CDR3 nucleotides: TGTGCCAGCAGGGGGTTTGAGCAGTACTTC.

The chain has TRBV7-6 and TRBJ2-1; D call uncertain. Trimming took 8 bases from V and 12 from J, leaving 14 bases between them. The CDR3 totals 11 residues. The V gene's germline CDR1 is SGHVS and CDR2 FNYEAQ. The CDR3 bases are TGTGCCAGCTCCCCGGGCGTCGGGCAGTTCTTC. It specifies CASSPGVGQFF.

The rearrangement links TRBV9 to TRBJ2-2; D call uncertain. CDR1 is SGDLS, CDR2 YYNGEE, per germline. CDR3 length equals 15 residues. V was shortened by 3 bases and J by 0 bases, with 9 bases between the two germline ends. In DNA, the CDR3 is TGTGCCAGCAGCGCCTTCGATCCGAACACCGGGGAGCTGTTTTTT. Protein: CASSAFDPNTGELFF.

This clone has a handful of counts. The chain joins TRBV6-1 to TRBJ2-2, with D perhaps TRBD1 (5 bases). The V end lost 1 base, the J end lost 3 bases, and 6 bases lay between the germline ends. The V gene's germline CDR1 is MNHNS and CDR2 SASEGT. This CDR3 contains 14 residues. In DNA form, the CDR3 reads TGTGCCAGCAGTGAAGGGGGCGACACCGGGGAGCTGTTTTTT. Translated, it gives CASSEGGDTGELFF.

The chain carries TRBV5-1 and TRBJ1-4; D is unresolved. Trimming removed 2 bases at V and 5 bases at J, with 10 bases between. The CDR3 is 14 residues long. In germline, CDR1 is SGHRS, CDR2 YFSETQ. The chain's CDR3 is CASSLSLGNEKLFF. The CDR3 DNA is TGCGCCAGCAGCTTATCGTTGGGAAATGAAAAACTGTTTTTT.

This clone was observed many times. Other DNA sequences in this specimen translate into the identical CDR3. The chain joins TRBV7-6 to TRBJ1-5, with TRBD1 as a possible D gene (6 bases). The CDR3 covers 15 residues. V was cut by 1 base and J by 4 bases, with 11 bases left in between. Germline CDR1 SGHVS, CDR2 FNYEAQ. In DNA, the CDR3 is TGTGCCAGCAGCTTAGTTCAGGGGCCAAATCAGCCCCAGCATTTT. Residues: CASSLVQGPNQPQHF.

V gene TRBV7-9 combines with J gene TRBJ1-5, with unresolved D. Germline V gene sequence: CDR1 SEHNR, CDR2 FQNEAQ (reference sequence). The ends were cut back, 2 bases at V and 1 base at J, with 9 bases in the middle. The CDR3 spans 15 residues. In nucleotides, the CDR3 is TGTGCCAGCAGCTTATCTGGGATCAGCAATCAGCCCCAGCATTTT. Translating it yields CASSLSGISNQPQHF.

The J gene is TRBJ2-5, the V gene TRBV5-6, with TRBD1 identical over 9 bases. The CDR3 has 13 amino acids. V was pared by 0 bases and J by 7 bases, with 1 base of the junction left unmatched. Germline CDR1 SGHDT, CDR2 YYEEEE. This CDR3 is CASSLVTGGTQYF. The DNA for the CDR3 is TGTGCCAGCAGCTTGGTGACAGGGGGGACCCAGTACTTC.

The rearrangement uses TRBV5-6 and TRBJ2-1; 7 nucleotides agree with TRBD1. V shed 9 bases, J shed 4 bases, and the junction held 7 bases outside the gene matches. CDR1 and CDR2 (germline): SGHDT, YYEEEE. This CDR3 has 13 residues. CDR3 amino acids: CATHRGGYNEQFF. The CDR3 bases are TGTGCCACTCACAGGGGTGGTTACAATGAGCAGTTCTTC. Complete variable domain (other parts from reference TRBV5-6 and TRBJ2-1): DAGVTQSPTHLIKTRGQQVTLRCSPKSGHDTVSWYQQALGQGPQFIFQYYEEEERQRGNFPDRFSGHQFPNYSSELNVNALLLGDSALYLCATHRGGYNEQFFGPGTRLTVL.

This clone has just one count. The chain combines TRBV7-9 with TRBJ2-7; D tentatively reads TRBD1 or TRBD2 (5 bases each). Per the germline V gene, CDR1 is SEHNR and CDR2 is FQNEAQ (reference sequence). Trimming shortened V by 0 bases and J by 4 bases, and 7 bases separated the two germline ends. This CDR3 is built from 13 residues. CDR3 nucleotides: TGTGCCAGCAGCTTAGCGGGGGTTTACGAGCAGTACTTC. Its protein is CASSLAGVYEQYF.

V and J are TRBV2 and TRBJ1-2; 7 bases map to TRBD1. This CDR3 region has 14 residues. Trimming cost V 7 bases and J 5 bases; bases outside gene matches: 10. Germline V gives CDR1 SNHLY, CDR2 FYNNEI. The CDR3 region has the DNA TGTGCCAGCACCCGGGGACAGACCCTTTATGGCTACACCTTC. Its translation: CASTRGQTLYGYTF.

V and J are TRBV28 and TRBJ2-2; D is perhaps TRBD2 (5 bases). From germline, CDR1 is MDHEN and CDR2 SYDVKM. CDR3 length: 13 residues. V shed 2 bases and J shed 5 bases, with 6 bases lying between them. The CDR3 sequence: CASSLSGTGELFF. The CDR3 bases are TGTGCCAGCAGTTTAAGCGGAACCGGGGAGCTGTTTTTT.

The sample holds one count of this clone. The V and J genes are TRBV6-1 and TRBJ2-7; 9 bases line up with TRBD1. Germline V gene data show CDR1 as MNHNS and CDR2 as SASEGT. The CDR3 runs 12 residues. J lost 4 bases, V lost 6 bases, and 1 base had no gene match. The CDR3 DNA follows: TGTGCCAGCAGGACAGGGGGGTACGAGCAGTACTTC. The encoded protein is CASRTGGYEQYF.

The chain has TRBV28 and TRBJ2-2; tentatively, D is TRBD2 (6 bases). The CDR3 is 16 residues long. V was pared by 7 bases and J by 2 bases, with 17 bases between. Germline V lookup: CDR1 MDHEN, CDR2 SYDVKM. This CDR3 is CASTKIWGVNTGELFF. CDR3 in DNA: TGTGCCAGCACCAAAATTTGGGGGGTTAACACCGGGGAGCTGTTTTTT.

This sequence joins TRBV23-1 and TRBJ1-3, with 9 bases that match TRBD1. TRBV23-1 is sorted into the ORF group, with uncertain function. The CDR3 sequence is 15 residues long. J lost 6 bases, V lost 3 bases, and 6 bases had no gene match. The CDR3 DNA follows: TGCGCCAGCAGTCACAGGGGACAGGGCCCAAACACCATATATTTT. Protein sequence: CASSHRGQGPNTIYF.

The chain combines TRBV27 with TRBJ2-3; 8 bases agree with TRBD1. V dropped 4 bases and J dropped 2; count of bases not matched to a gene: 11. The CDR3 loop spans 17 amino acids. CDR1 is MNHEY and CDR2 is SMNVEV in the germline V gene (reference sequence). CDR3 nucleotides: TGTGCCAGCAGTTCCCACCTTGAGACAGGGGACACAGATACGCAGTATTTT. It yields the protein CASSSHLETGDTDTQYF.

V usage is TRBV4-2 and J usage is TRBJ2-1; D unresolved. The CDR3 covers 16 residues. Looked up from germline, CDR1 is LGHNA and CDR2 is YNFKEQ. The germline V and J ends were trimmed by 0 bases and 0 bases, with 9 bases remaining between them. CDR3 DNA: TGTGCCAGCAGCCAAGAGATACAGAGCTCCTACAATGAGCAGTTCTTC. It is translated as CASSQEIQSSYNEQFF.

The CDR3 spells CAISDSGNSPGTEAFF. The CDR3 DNA sequence: TGTGCCATCAGTGACTCCGGTAACAGCCCGGGCACTGAAGCTTTCTTT. The chain joins TRBV10-3 to TRBJ1-1; the D is unclear. In germline, CDR1 is ENHRY, CDR2 SYGVKD. The germline V and J ends were trimmed by 3 bases and 4 bases, with 18 bases remaining between them. CDR3 length equals 16 residues.

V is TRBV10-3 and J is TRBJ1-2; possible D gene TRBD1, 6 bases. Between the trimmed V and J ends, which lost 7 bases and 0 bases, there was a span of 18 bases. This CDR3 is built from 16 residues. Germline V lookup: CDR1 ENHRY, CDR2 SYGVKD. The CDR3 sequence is CAINAQGSQANYGYTF. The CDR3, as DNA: TGTGCCATCAACGCACAGGGTTCCCAAGCTAACTATGGCTACACCTTC.

The CDR3 coding sequence is TGTGCCAGCAGCGATCATTACTGGGACTCCTACGAGCAGTACTTC. Its translation is CASSDHYWDSYEQYF. The rearrangement joins TRBV11-2 to TRBJ2-7; D call uncertain. CDR3 length: 15 amino acids. Trimming removed 5 bases from V and 0 bases from J, with 14 bases in between. CDR1 is SGHAT, CDR2 FQNNGV, per germline.

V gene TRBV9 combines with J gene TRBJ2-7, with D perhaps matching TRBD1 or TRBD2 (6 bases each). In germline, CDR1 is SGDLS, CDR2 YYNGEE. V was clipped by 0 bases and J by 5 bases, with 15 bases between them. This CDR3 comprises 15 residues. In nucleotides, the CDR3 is TGTGCCAGCAGCGTAGGAGTGGGGGGCCCTGACGAGCAGTACTTC. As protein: CASSVGVGGPDEQYF.

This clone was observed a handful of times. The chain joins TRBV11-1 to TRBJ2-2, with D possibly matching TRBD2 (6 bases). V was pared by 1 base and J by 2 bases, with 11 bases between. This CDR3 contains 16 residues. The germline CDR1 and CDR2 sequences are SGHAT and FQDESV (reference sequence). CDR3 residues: CASSLEGTSNTGELFF. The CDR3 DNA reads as TGTGCCAGCAGCTTAGAGGGAACTAGCAACACCGGGGAGCTGTTTTTT.

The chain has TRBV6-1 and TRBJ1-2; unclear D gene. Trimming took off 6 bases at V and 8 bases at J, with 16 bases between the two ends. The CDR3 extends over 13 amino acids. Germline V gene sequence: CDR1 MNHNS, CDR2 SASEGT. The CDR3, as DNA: TGTGCCAGCAGCCCTGGGATGATGAGGGGCTACACCTTC. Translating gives CASSPGMMRGYTF.

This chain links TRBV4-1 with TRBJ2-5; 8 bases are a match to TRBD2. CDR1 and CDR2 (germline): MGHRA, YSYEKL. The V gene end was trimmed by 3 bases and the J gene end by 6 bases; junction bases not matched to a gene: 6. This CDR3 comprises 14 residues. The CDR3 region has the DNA TGCGCCAGCAGCCACGGGGGGGAAAGGAAGACCCAGTACTTC. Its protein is CASSHGGERKTQYF.

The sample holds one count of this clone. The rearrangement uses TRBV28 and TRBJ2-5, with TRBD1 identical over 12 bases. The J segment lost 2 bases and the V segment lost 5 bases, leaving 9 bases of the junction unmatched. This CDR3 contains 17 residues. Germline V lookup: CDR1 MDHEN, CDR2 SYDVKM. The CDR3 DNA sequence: TGTGCCAGCAGTCCACTATGGGACAGGGGGCCTCAAGAGACCCAGTACTTC. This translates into CASSPLWDRGPQETQYF.

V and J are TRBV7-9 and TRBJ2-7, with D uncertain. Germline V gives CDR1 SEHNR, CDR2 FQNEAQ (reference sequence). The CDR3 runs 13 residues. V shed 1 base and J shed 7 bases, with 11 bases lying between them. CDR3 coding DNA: TGTGCCAGCAGCTTAGGGGGAAATTTGGAGCAGTACTTC. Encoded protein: CASSLGGNLEQYF.

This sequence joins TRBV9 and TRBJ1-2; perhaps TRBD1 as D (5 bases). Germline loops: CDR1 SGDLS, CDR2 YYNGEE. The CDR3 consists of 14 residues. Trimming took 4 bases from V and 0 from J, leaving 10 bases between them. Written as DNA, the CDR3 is TGTGCCAGCAGCCCCCGGGGCGCTAACTATGGCTACACCTTC. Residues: CASSPRGANYGYTF.

CDR3 region: CASSSTSGQSYEQYF. The CDR3 DNA sequence: TGTGCCAGCAGTTCGACTAGCGGGCAATCCTACGAGCAGTACTTC. The chain recombines TRBV7-9 with TRBJ2-7; TRBD2 aligns across 10 bases. The junction had 6 bases not matched to a gene; V was cut back by 6 bases and J by 1 base. Germline V lookup: CDR1 SEHNR, CDR2 FQNEAQ (reference sequence). The CDR3 spans 15 residues.

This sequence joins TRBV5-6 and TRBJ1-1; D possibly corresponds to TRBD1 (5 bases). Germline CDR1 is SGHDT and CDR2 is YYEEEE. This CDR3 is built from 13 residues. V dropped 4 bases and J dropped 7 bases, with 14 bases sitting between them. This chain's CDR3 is CASSPGDRGEAFF. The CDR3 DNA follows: TGTGCCAGCAGCCCCGGGGATAGGGGTGAAGCTTTCTTT.

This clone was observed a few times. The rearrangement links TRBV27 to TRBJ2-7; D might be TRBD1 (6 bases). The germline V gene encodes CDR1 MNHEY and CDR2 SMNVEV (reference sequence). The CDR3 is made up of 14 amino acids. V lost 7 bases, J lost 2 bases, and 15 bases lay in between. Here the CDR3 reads CASTSTGTPYEQYF. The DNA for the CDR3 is TGTGCCAGCACCTCCACCGGGACACCCTACGAGCAGTACTTC.